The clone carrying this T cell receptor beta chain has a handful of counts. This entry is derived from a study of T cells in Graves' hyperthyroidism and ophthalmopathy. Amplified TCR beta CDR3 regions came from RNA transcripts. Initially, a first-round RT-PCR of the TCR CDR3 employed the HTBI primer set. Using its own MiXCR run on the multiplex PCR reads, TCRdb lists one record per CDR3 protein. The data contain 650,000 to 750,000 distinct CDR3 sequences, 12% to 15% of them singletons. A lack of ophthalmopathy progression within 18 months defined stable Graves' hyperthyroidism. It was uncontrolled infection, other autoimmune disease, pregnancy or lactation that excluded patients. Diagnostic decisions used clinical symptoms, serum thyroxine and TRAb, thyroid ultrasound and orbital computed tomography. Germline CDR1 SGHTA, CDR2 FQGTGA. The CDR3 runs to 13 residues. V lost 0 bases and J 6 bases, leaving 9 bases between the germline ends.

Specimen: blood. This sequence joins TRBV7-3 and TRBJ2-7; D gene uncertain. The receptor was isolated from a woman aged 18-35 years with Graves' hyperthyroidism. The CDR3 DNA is TGTGCCAGCAGCTTAACGAGTAGTCTCGAGCAGTACTTC. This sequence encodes CASSLTSSLEQYF.